A single sample is the source of the 25 T cell receptor beta chains below, sequenced in a study of T cell repertoires in cytomegalovirus infection. No antigens are known for them. TCRdb re-analysed the reads in MiXCR, keeping a single row per CDR3 protein. The repertoire has some 590,000 distinct CDR3 sequences, roughly 42% of them found once; the top ten carry 48%. The sample here was cultured PBMCs, taken from culture after CMV antigen stimulation. These receptors were taken from a human donor in good health (CMV status not recorded). Some clones in this sample may be carry-over from other donors' samples.

Details on this clonotype: A read error is possible here, since a much larger clone lies one base away. The chain uses TRBV7-2 and TRBJ2-5; 16 nucleotides align to TRBD2. V lost 2 bases and J lost 4; bases outside the gene matches: 7. Germline assignment: CDR1 SGHTA and CDR2 FQGNSA. This CDR3 is 18 amino acids long. The CDR3 is CASSLMGTSGRAGETQYF. The DNA of the CDR3 is TGTGCCAGCAGCTTAATGGGGACTAGCGGGAGGGCCGGAGAGACCCAGTACTTC.

V and J are TRBV6-6 and TRBJ2-3, with TRBD2 matching 9 bases. CDR3 length equals 17 residues. The germline CDR1 and CDR2 sequences are MNHNY and SVGAGI (reference sequence). After removal of 8 bases from V and 1 base from J, the junction contained 13 bases not matched to a gene. CDR3 DNA sequence: TGTGCCAGCGACCTCTTAGCGGGGGCAGAAGGCACAGATACGCAGTATTTT. This codes for CASDLLAGAEGTDTQYF.

The J gene is TRBJ1-4, the V gene TRBV4-1; D is perhaps TRBD1 (6 bases). Germline assignment: CDR1 MGHRA and CDR2 YSYEKL. The CDR3 covers 12 residues. Trimming stripped 6 bases from V and 7 bases from J, with 9 bases between. As DNA, the CDR3 is TGCGCCAGCAGACCACAGGGTGAAAAACTGTTTTTT. Its protein is CASRPQGEKLFF.

The V and J genes are TRBV5-6 and TRBJ2-7; 8 bases fit TRBD1. The junction had 7 bases not matched to a gene; V was cut back by 4 bases and J by 4 bases. CDR3 size: 14 residues. CDR1 is SGHDT, CDR2 YYEEEE, per germline. The CDR3 spells CASSVRQGQYEQYF. The CDR3 region has the DNA TGTGCCAGCAGCGTGCGACAGGGGCAGTACGAGCAGTACTTC. Full variable domain (outside the CDR3, taken from reference TRBV5-6 and TRBJ2-7): DAGVTQSPTHLIKTRGQQVTLRCSPKSGHDTVSWYQQALGQGPQFIFQYYEEEERQRGNFPDRFSGHQFPNYSSELNVNALLLGDSALYLCASSVRQGQYEQYFGPGTRLTVT.

The chain recombines TRBV4-1 with TRBJ1-5; no firm D call. V shed 0 bases and J shed 2 bases, with 11 bases lying between them. Per germline, CDR1 MGHRA and CDR2 YSYEKL. This CDR3 region has 16 residues. The CDR3 DNA follows: TGCGCCAGCAGCCAAGACCCGGGTGTCGGCAATCAGCCCCAGCATTTT. Translation gives CASSQDPGVGNQPQHF.

V gene TRBV4-1 combines with J gene TRBJ1-1, with D possibly TRBD1 on 5 matching bases. CDR1 is MGHRA and CDR2 is YSYEKL in the germline V gene. The CDR3 sequence is 15 residues long. Trimming shortened V by 3 bases and J by 1 base, and 12 bases separated the two germline ends. CDR3 sequence (DNA): TGCGCCAGCAGCCAGGGGGTGGCAGAGAACACTGAAGCTTTCTTT. It translates to CASSQGVAENTEAFF.

This clonotype was seen a few times. The chain is built from TRBV12-3 or TRBV12-4 and TRBJ2-1, with D uncertain. The CDR3 runs 15 residues. The V gene lost 4 bases and the J gene lost 6 bases, with 16 bases spanning the gap. The chain's CDR3 is CASSSPPASTNEQFF. The CDR3 DNA is TGTGCCAGCAGTTCACCCCCGGCTAGTACCAATGAGCAGTTCTTC.

This clonotype was counted many times. The rearrangement uses TRBV7-8 and TRBJ2-7, with 10 bases that match TRBD2. CDR3 length equals 15 residues. Trimming took 5 bases from V and 2 from J; bases not matched to a gene: 6. Germline V gene lookup returns CDR1 SGHVS and CDR2 FQNEAQ. In DNA form, the CDR3 reads TGTGCCAGCAGCCCACGGACTAGCGGTGCCTACGAGCAGTACTTC. Amino acids: CASSPRTSGAYEQYF. The entire variable domain, with the rest obtained from reference TRBV7-8 and TRBJ2-7, is as follows: GAGVSQSPRYKVAKRGQDVALRCDPISGHVSLFWYQQALGQGPEFLTYFQNEAQLDKSGLPSDRFFAERPEGSVSTLKIQRTQQEDSAVYLCASSPRTSGAYEQYFGPGTRLTVT.

The table lists this clonotype with a few counts. This chain uses TRBV5-1 with TRBJ2-1; 13 bases match TRBD2. Germline values: CDR1 SGHRS, CDR2 YFSETQ. The length of the CDR3 is 18 residues. V gave up 0 bases and J gave up 0 bases; unmatched junction bases: 3. CDR3 nucleotides: TGCGCCAGCAGCTTGGGGGGACTAGCGGGGACCTCCTACAATGAGCAGTTCTTC. Residues: CASSLGGLAGTSYNEQFF.

This clonotype was detected a few times. The rearrangement joins TRBV20-1 to TRBJ1-1, with a weak D call TRBD1 (5 bases). Germline CDR1 and CDR2: DFQATT and SNEGSKA (reference sequence). The CDR3 is made up of 13 amino acids. Trimming left V 0 bases short and J 2 bases short, with 7 bases between. CDR3 sequence reads: CSARETGNTEAFF. The CDR3 DNA follows: TGCAGTGCTAGAGAAACAGGAAACACTGAAGCTTTCTTT.

This clonotype was recorded once. CDR3 nucleotide sequence: TGCGCCAGCAGCCAAGGTTGGGGAGACAGCCTCGGTGAAAAACTGTTTTTT. Translated, it gives CASSQGWGDSLGEKLFF. This chain uses TRBV4-1 with TRBJ1-4, with D perhaps matching TRBD1 (5 bases). Germline CDR1 and CDR2: MGHRA and YSYEKL. V lost 1 base to trimming and J lost 7 bases, with 19 bases between them. This CDR3 has 17 residues.

The V and J genes are TRBV25-1 and TRBJ2-1; tentative D call: TRBD2 (5 bases). Germline V gives CDR1 MGHDK, CDR2 SYGVNS. The CDR3 has 16 residues. V shed 5 bases and J shed 4 bases, with 18 bases lying between them. CDR3 sequence: CASSWGTSGGYNEQFF. CDR3 coding DNA: TGTGCCAGCAGTTGGGGTACCAGCGGCGGGTACAATGAGCAGTTCTTC.

In its sample, this clonotype was seen many times. The gene calls are TRBV7-2 and TRBJ1-1, with 9 bases matching TRBD1. Losses at the gene ends were 2 bases for V and 3 bases for J; bases not matched to a gene: 4. The CDR3 consists of 15 residues. CDR1 SGHTA and CDR2 FQGNSA come from the germline V gene. The CDR3, as DNA: TGTGCCAGCAGCTTAAACAGGGGGCATTACACTGAAGCTTTCTTT. It encodes CASSLNRGHYTEAFF.

V is TRBV7-2 and J is TRBJ2-7; 7 bases agree with TRBD2. The CDR3 spans 17 residues. Germline-derived CDR1 and CDR2 are SGHTA and FQGNSA. The trim removed 3 bases at V and 3 bases at J, leaving 14 bases unmatched. CDR3 protein: CASSFGGSLGPGYEQYF. The CDR3 DNA reads as TGTGCCAGCAGCTTCGGGGGGAGCCTCGGCCCCGGCTACGAGCAGTACTTC.

This clonotype has at least ten counts. The rearrangement links TRBV7-2 to TRBJ2-7; 14 nucleotides agree with TRBD2. This CDR3 contains 14 residues. In germline, CDR1 is SGHTA, CDR2 FQGNSA. Trimming took 5 bases from V and 7 from J; bases not matched to a gene: 4. CDR3 sequence (DNA): TGTGCCAGCAGCCGTCGACTAGCGGGAGGGGAGCAGTACTTC. Protein sequence: CASSRRLAGGEQYF. Using reference TRBV7-2 and TRBJ2-7 for the parts outside the CDR3, the full variable domain is GAGVSQSPSNKVTEKGKDVELRCDPISGHTALYWYRQSLGQGLEFLIYFQGNSAPDKSGLPSDRFSAERTGGSVSTLTIQRTQQEDSAVYLCASSRRLAGGEQYFGPGTRLTVT.

The rearrangement uses TRBV13 and TRBJ2-5; D not resolved. The germline gives CDR1 PRHDT, CDR2 FYEKMQ (reference sequence). Trimming removed 5 bases from V and 5 bases from J, with 12 bases in between. This CDR3 comprises 13 residues. CDR3 sequence (DNA): TGTGCCAGCAGCGGGTCGCGTTTGGAGACCCAGTACTTC. Translation gives CASSGSRLETQYF.

The rearrangement uses TRBV12-3 or TRBV12-4 and TRBJ2-1; the match to TRBD2 covers 12 bases. This CDR3 comprises 17 residues. J was trimmed by 9 bases and V by 4 bases; bases with no gene match: 13. CDR3 region: CASSSQASGGGVGEQFF. CDR3 DNA: TGTGCCAGCAGTTCACAGGCTAGCGGGGGGGGAGTCGGTGAGCAGTTCTTC.

The CDR3 bases are TGTGCCAGCAGTCCAATCGGGGTTAACACTGAAGCTTTCTTT. As protein: CASSPIGVNTEAFF. The chain combines TRBV12-3 or TRBV12-4 with TRBJ1-1; D unresolved. V was cut by 5 bases and J by 2 bases, with 12 bases left in between. The CDR3 is 14 residues long.

This clonotype showed up just a few times. V usage is TRBV20-1 and J usage is TRBJ2-2; D gene unclear. The CDR3 loop spans 18 amino acids. The germline gives CDR1 DFQATT, CDR2 SNEGSKA (reference sequence). V lost 0 bases and J 0 bases, leaving 17 bases between the germline ends. The CDR3 loop is CSARDFRRGGANTGELFF. The CDR3 region has the DNA TGCAGTGCTAGAGACTTCAGGCGAGGTGGCGCGAACACCGGGGAGCTGTTTTTT.

This clonotype was counted at least ten times. The rearrangement joins TRBV7-2 to TRBJ2-7; D remains ambiguous. The CDR3 sequence is 14 residues long. The germline CDR1 and CDR2 sequences are SGHTA and FQGNSA. V lost 1 base to trimming and J lost 6 bases, with 13 bases between them. CDR3 in amino acids: CASSLVPGLTEQYF. In DNA form, the CDR3 reads TGTGCCAGCAGCTTAGTACCAGGCCTAACCGAGCAGTACTTC.

As for this clonotype: A much larger clone is a single base away; this may be a read error. The rearrangement links TRBV11-2 to TRBJ2-7; D is perhaps TRBD1 (5 bases). Trimming pared 0 bases from V and 0 bases from J, leaving 6 bases between. CDR3 length: 14 residues. The germline CDR1 and CDR2 sequences are SGHAT and FQNNGV. CDR3 DNA sequence: TGTGCCAGCAGCTTAGATCAGGGCTCCTACGAGCAGTACTTC. Its protein product is CASSLDQGSYEQYF. Based on the CDR3 plus reference TRBV11-2 and TRBJ2-7, the full variable domain is EAGVAQSPRYKIIEKRQSVAFWCNPISGHATLYWYQQILGQGPKLLIQFQNNGVVDDSQLPKDRFSAERLKGVDSTLKIQPAKLEDSAVYLCASSLDQGSYEQYFGPGTRLTVT.

CDR3 amino acids: CASSEGTANTGELFF. The CDR3 DNA sequence: TGTGCCAGCAGTGAAGGGACCGCGAACACCGGGGAGCTGTTTTTT. The chain is built from TRBV6-1 and TRBJ2-2; D is undetermined. The germline CDR1 and CDR2 sequences are MNHNS and SASEGT. The CDR3 has 15 residues. The V and J ends lost 1 base and 0 bases respectively, with 6 bases between them.

This clonotype was detected only a few times. CDR3 DNA: TGTGCCAGCAACCTGGGAGGGTACGCTGAAGCTTTCTTT. Protein product: CASNLGGYAEAFF. The gene calls are TRBV12-3 or TRBV12-4 and TRBJ1-1, with D uncertain. V dropped 7 bases and J dropped 6 bases, with 15 bases sitting between them. The CDR3 has 13 amino acids.

This clonotype appeared many times. The V call is TRBV7-8, the J call TRBJ2-4; weak D call: TRBD1 (5 bases). V dropped 4 bases and J dropped 4 bases, with 17 bases sitting between them. CDR1 is SGHVS and CDR2 is FQNEAQ in the germline V gene. The length of the CDR3 is 16 residues. The CDR3 here is CASSSSGWGGKNIQYF. The CDR3 bases are TGTGCCAGCAGCTCTTCAGGGTGGGGTGGTAAAAACATTCAGTACTTC.

V and J are TRBV4-2 and TRBJ2-5, with a weak D call TRBD2 (6 bases). V lost 0 bases and J lost 2, with 10 bases in between. Germline V CDR1 and CDR2: LGHNA, YNFKEQ. The CDR3 totals 15 residues. The CDR3 here is CASSQEGGPQETQYF. The CDR3 coding sequence is TGTGCCAGCAGCCAAGAGGGGGGACCTCAAGAGACCCAGTACTTC.